The following is a T cell receptor (beta chain) sequence with its context. Because the CDR3's place on the DNA is in doubt, the DNA is left out and the CDR3 is given as listed by TCRdb. Including both end residues, the CDR3 is 18 amino acids long. In the authors' methods: Amplification of reference gene primers was used by the study to estimate nucleated cell counts. Sequenced by immunoSEQ multiplex PCR; TCRdb stores in-frame clones only, minus some. The V and J calls and clone size are taken from that table; D and trimming were inferred from the DNA. Of 150,000 to 200,000 clones detected, roughly 92% appear once; the ten largest clones hold about 0.76%. This specimen belongs to a study of blood T cell repertoires in COVID-19. Those enrolled in Seattle joined during active infection and were followed longitudinally afterward.

Sequencing used peripheral blood. The J gene is TRBJ1-2, the V gene TRBV21-1; TRBD1, the D gene given by the table, was not confirmed from the DNA. TRBV21-1 is a pseudogene locus. The TCR sequence derives from a man younger than 45 with COVID-19, enrolled during active disease. The CDR3 spells CASSKVGQGSIPIYGYTF.